This T cell receptor beta chain was documented in a study of T cell responses to AZD1222 COVID-19 vaccine. Germline trimming cut 3 bases from V and 6 bases from J; bases unmatched to any gene: 7. CDR1 KGHSH and CDR2 LQKENI come from the germline V gene. CDR3 size: 14 residues. Clones were sequenced by immunoSEQ multiplex PCR, and TCRdb holds only the in-frame ones, with some missing. The table lists more than 100,000 clones, less than 90% of them singletons, with roughly 2.3% in the top ten. This clonotype was obtained from an adult in good health. Sequenced material: peripheral blood, taken on day 0 of AZD1222 vaccination. V usage is TRBV18 and J usage is TRBJ2-7, with 8 bases fitting TRBD1. The CDR3 protein is CASSPRTGLGEQYF. As DNA, the CDR3 is TGTGCCAGCTCACCTAGGACAGGGCTGGGCGAGCAGTACTTC.